This T cell receptor (beta chain) was identified in a study of beta chain features in type 1 diabetes. Notes on the study in general: Shortening of TCRB CDR3s, moderate but significant, appeared in all four CD4+ subsets of Type 1 diabetes patients.

The whole isolated RNA underwent reverse transcription, so sequencing captured expressed TCRB transcripts. An average about 3.8 million reads came from naive, central memory and regulatory T cell samples. Sequencing used immunoSEQ multiplex PCR; TCRdb keeps in-frame clones, though not all of them. The profile shows some 700,000 clones, roughly 13% of them singletons. A word on this clone: Its antigen is undetermined.

Sorted populations were all over 95% pure. This sequence was found in a man aged 18 to 30 with type 1 diabetes. Input material: naive CD4+ T cells from blood.

In DNA form, the CDR3 reads TGTGCCAGCAGTAAGACAGGGGGCTTGGGCGGGGAGCTGTTTTTT. Translating it yields CASSKTGGLGGELFF. The chain couples TRBV25-1 to TRBJ2-2; 10 positions match TRBD1. CDR3 length: 15 amino acids. With V trimmed by 5 bases and J by 7 bases, 7 bases remained unmatched. Looked up from germline, CDR1 is MGHDK and CDR2 is SYGVNS.